This T cell receptor (beta chain) was found in a study of T-cell reconstitution after alpha-beta-depleted transplantation in children. Looked up from germline, CDR1 is KGHDR and CDR2 is SFDVKD. The CDR3 covers 14 residues. The V gene lost 10 bases and the J gene lost 1 base, with 14 bases spanning the gap. Unique molecular identifiers were incorporated during preparation of the TCRbeta library. TCRdb reprocessed the PCR reads with MiXCR, giving one entry per CDR3 protein. In the table there are 200,000 to 250,000 distinct CDR3 sequences, roughly 9% of which are singletons. This receptor was taken from a human donor who donated a stem cell graft to a child with acute lymphoblastic leukemia. The J gene is TRBJ2-3, the V gene TRBV24-1; D is possibly TRBD2 (5 bases). Specimen: PBMCs from the stem cell graft donor, collected from the stem cell graft. CDR3 sequence (DNA): TGTGCCACTCTACTAGGCCCCCGCACAGATACGCAGTATTTT. Its translation: CATLLGPRTDTQYF.